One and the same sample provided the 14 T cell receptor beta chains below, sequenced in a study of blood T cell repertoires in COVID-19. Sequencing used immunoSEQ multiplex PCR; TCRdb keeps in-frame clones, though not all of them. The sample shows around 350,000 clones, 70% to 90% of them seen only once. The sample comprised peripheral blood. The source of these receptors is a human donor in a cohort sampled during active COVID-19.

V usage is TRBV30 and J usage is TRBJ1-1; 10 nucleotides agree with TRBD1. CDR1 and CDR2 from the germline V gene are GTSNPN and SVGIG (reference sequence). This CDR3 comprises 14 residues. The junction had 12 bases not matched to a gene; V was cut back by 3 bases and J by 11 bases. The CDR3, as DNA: TGTGCCTGGAGGTTCGCAGGGACAGGGGAGAAGGCTTTCTTT. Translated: CAWRFAGTGEKAFF.

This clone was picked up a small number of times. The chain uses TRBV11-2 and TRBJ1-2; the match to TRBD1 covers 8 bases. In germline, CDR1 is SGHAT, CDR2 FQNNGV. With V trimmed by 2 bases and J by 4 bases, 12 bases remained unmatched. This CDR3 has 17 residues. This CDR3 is CASSLHIQGGRAYGYTF. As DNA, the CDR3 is TGTGCCAGCAGCTTACATATACAGGGGGGTAGGGCCTATGGCTACACCTTC. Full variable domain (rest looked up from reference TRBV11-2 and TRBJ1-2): EAGVAQSPRYKIIEKRQSVAFWCNPISGHATLYWYQQILGQGPKLLIQFQNNGVVDDSQLPKDRFSAERLKGVDSTLKIQPAKLEDSAVYLCASSLHIQGGRAYGYTFGSGTRLTVV.

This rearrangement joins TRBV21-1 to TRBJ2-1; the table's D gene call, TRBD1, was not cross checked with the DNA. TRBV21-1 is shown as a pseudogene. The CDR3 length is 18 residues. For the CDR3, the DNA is TGTGCCAGCAGCAAAGCGCTTCCCGGGACAGGCCGCTACAATGAGCAGTTCTTC. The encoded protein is CASSKALPGTGRYNEQFF.

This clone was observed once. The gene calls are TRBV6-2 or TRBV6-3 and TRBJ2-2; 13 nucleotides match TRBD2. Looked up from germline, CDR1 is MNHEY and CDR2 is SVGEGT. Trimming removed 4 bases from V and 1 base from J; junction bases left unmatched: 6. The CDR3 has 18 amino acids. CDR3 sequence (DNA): TGTGCCAGCAGTTCTAGGACTAGCGGGGGCCAGAACACCGGGGAGCTGTTTTTT. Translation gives CASSSRTSGGQNTGELFF.

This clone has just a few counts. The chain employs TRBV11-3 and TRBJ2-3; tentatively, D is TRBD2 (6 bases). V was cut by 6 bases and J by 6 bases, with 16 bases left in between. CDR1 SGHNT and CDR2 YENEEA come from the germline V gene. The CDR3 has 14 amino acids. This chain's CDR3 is CASRAGGDRDTQYF. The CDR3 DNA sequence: TGTGCCAGCAGGGCCGGGGGAGACCGGGATACGCAGTATTTT. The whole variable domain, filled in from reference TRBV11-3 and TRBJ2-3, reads EAGVVQSPRYKIIEKKQPVAFWCNPISGHNTLYWYLQNLGQGPELLIRYENEEAVDDSQLPKDRFSAERLKGVDSTLKIQPAELGDSAVYLCASRAGGDRDTQYFGPGTRLTVL.

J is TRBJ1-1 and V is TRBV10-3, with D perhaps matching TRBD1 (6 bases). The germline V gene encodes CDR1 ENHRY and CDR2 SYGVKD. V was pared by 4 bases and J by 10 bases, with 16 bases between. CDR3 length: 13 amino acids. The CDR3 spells CAISAGGAQGAFF. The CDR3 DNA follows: TGTGCCATCAGTGCCGGGGGGGCCCAGGGAGCTTTCTTT.

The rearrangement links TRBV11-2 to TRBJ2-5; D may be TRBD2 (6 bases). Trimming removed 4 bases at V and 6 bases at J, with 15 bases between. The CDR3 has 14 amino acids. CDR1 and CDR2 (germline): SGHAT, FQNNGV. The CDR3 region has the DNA TGTGCCAGCAGCTCCAGTAGAGGGAGGCAGACCCAGTACTTC. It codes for CASSSSRGRQTQYF. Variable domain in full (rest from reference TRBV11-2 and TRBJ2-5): EAGVAQSPRYKIIEKRQSVAFWCNPISGHATLYWYQQILGQGPKLLIQFQNNGVVDDSQLPKDRFSAERLKGVDSTLKIQPAKLEDSAVYLCASSSSRGRQTQYFGPGTRLLVL.

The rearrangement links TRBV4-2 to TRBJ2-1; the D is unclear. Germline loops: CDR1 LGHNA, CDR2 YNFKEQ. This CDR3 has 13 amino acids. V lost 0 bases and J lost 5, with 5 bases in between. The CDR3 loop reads CASSQDPDNEQFF. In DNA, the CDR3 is TGTGCCAGCAGCCAAGATCCCGACAATGAGCAGTTCTTC.

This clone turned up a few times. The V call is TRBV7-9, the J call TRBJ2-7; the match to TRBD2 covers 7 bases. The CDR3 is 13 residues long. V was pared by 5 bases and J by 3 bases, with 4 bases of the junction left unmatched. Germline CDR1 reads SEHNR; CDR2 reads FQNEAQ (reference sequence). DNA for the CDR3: TGTGCCAGCAGCCTTCCGGGGGGCTACGAGCAGTACTTC. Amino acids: CASSLPGGYEQYF.

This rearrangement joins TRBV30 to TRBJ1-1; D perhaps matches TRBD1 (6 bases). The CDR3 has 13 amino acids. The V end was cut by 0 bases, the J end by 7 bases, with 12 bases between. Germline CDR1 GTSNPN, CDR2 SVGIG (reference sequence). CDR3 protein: CAWSVGQFIEAFF. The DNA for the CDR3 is TGTGCCTGGAGTGTGGGACAATTTATTGAAGCTTTCTTT.

CDR3 region: CASSSAGGGRATEAFF. In DNA form, the CDR3 reads TGTGCCAGCAGCTCTGCAGGGGGCGGTCGTGCAACTGAAGCTTTCTTT. The chain carries TRBV7-8 and TRBJ1-1, with 8 nucleotides matching TRBD1. Germline V CDR1 and CDR2: SGHVS, FQNEAQ. This CDR3 has 16 amino acids. The J segment lost 5 bases and the V segment lost 4 bases, leaving 12 bases of the junction unmatched.

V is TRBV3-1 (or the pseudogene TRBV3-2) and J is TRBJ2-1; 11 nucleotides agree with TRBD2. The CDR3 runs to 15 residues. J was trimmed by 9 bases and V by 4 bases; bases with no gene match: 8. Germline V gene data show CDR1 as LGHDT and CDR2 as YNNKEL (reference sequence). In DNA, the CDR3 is TGTGCCAGCAGCCCAATAGCGGGAGGGTGGGGTGAGCAGTTCTTC. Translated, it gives CASSPIAGGWGEQFF.

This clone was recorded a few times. This CDR3 is CASSLGGFNRGTNEKLFF. DNA of the CDR3: TGTGCCAGCAGCTTAGGAGGATTCAACCGCGGAACTAATGAAAAACTGTTTTTT. The chain joins TRBV7-9 to TRBJ1-4, with D hard to call. V lost 1 base to trimming and J lost 1 base, with 16 bases between them. This CDR3 has 18 residues. CDR1 is SEHNR and CDR2 is FQNEAQ in the germline V gene (reference sequence). The full variable domain, in which reference TRBV7-9 and TRBJ1-4 provide the parts outside the CDR3, is DTGVSQNPRHKITKRGQNVTFRCDPISEHNRLYWYRQTLGQGPEFLTYFQNEAQLEKSRLLSDRFSAERPKGSFSTLEIQRTEQGDSAMYLCASSLGGFNRGTNEKLFFGSGTQLSVL.

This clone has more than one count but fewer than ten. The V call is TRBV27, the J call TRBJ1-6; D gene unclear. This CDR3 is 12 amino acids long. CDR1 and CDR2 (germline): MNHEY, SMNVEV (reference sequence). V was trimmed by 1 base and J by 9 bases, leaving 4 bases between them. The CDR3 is CASSLFGSPLHF. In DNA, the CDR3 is TGTGCCAGCAGTTTATTCGGTTCACCCCTCCACTTT.